The clone carrying this TCR beta chain showed up many times. Noted time point: newly diagnosed GD, antithyroid drugs for less than 3 months. Making the TCR library involved RNA that had been extracted from PBMCs. Patients hailed from an endocrinology department in Xi'an, China. These data come from a study of regulatory T cells in long-lasting Graves disease. About the research overall: Less than 3 months of antithyroid drugs had been taken by newly diagnosed Graves' patients.

For TCR beta, libraries came from iRepertoire HTBI primers and Arm-PCR of CDR3 regions. In the source study's methods: Spanning all samples, the identified segments comprised some 66 TRBV and some 14 TRBJ. TCRdb used MiXCR to reprocess the multiplex PCR reads, holding one entry per CDR3 protein. The V and J calls, along with clone size, are taken from TCRdb and not from the paper's own processing. The sample consists of about 210,000 distinct CDR3 sequences, roughly a fifth of them appearing once. The CDR3 has 14 residues. The V and J ends lost 1 base and 3 bases, in that order; junction bases with no gene match: 2. Germline loops: CDR1 LGHNA, CDR2 YNFKEQ. These records were also assigned to another study, of T cells in Graves' hyperthyroidism and ophthalmopathy. That work adds: First-round RT-PCR of the TCR CDR3 relied on the HTBI primer set.

The sample here was peripheral blood mononuclear cells (PBMCs), taken at new diagnosis, from a patient treated with antithyroid drugs. This sequence was found in a woman aged 25 to 39 with Graves disease. The J gene is TRBJ1-1, the V gene TRBV4-2, with 7 bases aligning to TRBD1. Here the CDR3 DNA reads TGTGCCAGCAGCCAAGCAGGGGGGGACACTGAAGCTTTCTTT. Its translation: CASSQAGGDTEAFF.